This passage covers 7 T cell receptor beta chains from one sample sequenced in a study of control samples from healthy donors and cancer patients. The protocol was immunoSEQ multiplex PCR, while the TCRdb copy is restricted to in-frame clones and leaves out a portion. Of 120,000 or so clones in the sample, 87% were seen once. The sample consisted of blood. Source of these receptors: a man in his forties in good health.

This clone showed up just once. The V and J genes are TRBV29-1 and TRBJ2-7, with a weak D call TRBD2 (6 bases). The CDR3 has 13 residues. Germline V lookup: CDR1 SQVTM, CDR2 ANQGSEA. Trimming left V 1 base short and J 0 bases short, with 7 bases between. The CDR3: CSVEGGDSYEQYF. In DNA form, the CDR3 reads TGCAGCGTTGAAGGCGGGGACTCCTACGAGCAGTACTTC.

The chain recombines TRBV11-3 with TRBJ2-1; a weak D match, TRBD1 (6 bases). Germline values: CDR1 SGHNT, CDR2 YENEEA. The CDR3 loop spans 18 amino acids. Trimming removed 1 base from V and 0 bases from J, with 16 bases in between. The CDR3 DNA is TGTGCCAGCAGCTTAGCAGGGGTCGGTTCGAGCTCCTACAATGAGCAGTTCTTC. Amino acid sequence: CASSLAGVGSSSYNEQFF.

The chain recombines TRBV7-9 with TRBJ2-1; TRBD1 might be the D (6 bases). The germline gives CDR1 SEHNR, CDR2 FQNEAQ (reference sequence). V dropped 6 bases and J dropped 4 bases, with 7 bases sitting between them. The CDR3 consists of 12 residues. CDR3 bases: TGTGCCAGCAGGGGACATTACAATGAGCAGTTCTTC. Translation: CASRGHYNEQFF.

V usage is TRBV30 and J usage is TRBJ1-1; 9 bases fit TRBD1. CDR1 GTSNPN and CDR2 SVGIG come from the germline V gene (reference sequence). The CDR3 extends over 13 amino acids. J gave up 5 bases and V 1 base, and 2 bases lay outside the gene matches. In nucleotides, the CDR3 is TGTGCCTGGAGTGGACAGGGGGTAACTGAAGCTTTCTTT. Protein product: CAWSGQGVTEAFF.

This chain links TRBV5-6 with TRBJ2-2; TRBD1 aligns across 8 bases. The V segment lost 0 bases and the J segment 3 bases; nucleotides outside the gene matches: 7. CDR1 and CDR2 (germline): SGHDT, YYEEEE. There are 17 residues in the CDR3. The DNA of the CDR3 is TGTGCCAGCAGCTTGGCCCCCGGACAGGGATACACCGGGGAGCTGTTTTTT. Translating gives CASSLAPGQGYTGELFF.

The count of this clone is one. This chain uses TRBV7-2 with TRBJ2-3, with D unresolved. The CDR3 is made up of 14 amino acids. V was shortened by 2 bases and J by 2 bases, with 8 bases between the two germline ends. The germline gives CDR1 SGHTA, CDR2 FQGNSA. The CDR3: CASSLLGFTDTQYF. DNA for the CDR3: TGTGCCAGCAGCTTACTAGGCTTCACAGATACGCAGTATTTT.

V is TRBV7-9 and J is TRBJ2-3; 8 bases agree with TRBD1. Germline CDR1 reads SEHNR; CDR2 reads FQNEAQ (reference sequence). Losses at the gene ends were 5 bases for V and 0 bases for J; bases not matched to a gene: 7. This CDR3 has 16 residues. The CDR3: CASSLRTGLSTDTQYF. The CDR3 bases are TGTGCCAGCAGCCTAAGGACAGGGTTGAGCACAGATACGCAGTATTTT.